This passage covers 7 T cell receptor beta chains from one sample sequenced in a study of blood T cell repertoires in COVID-19. The repertoire was sequenced with immunoSEQ multiplex PCR; TCRdb's copy has only in-frame clones and lacks some. The sample contains over 150,000 clones, around 83% of which appear only once. The material sequenced was peripheral blood. The receptor source for this set is a middle-aged man with acute or convalescent COVID-19.

The chain couples TRBV11-2 to TRBJ2-5; the match to TRBD1 covers 9 bases. This CDR3 has 15 amino acids. V lost 5 bases to trimming and J lost 5 bases; unmatched junction nucleotides: 9. Per the germline V gene, CDR1 is SGHAT and CDR2 is FQNNGV. In DNA, the CDR3 is TGTGCCAGCAGCAAAGGGACAGGGAGCTGGGAGACCCAGTACTTC. This gives the protein CASSKGTGSWETQYF. The full variable domain, with the rest looked up from reference TRBV11-2 and TRBJ2-5, is EAGVAQSPRYKIIEKRQSVAFWCNPISGHATLYWYQQILGQGPKLLIQFQNNGVVDDSQLPKDRFSAERLKGVDSTLKIQPAKLEDSAVYLCASSKGTGSWETQYFGPGTRLLVL.

This chain links TRBV6-5 with TRBJ2-1; the match to TRBD1 covers 10 bases. The CDR3 totals 14 residues. The J segment lost 3 bases and the V segment lost 6 bases, leaving 2 bases of the junction unmatched. The germline CDR1 and CDR2 sequences are MNHEY and SVGAGI. The CDR3 region has the DNA TGTGCCAGCAGGGGGACAGGGGTCTACAATGAGCAGTTCTTC. Its protein is CASRGTGVYNEQFF.

This chain connects TRBV14 to TRBJ1-6; no definite D call. Germline V gene sequence: CDR1 SGHDN, CDR2 FVKESK. V was clipped by 4 bases and J by 6 bases, with 7 bases between them. This CDR3 has 13 residues. Here the CDR3 reads CASSPGINSPLHF. CDR3 in DNA: TGTGCCAGCAGCCCGGGGATTAATTCACCCCTCCACTTT.

V is TRBV6-1 and J is TRBJ1-2, with D possibly being TRBD1 (5 bases). The CDR3 consists of 14 residues. With 1 base removed from V and 2 bases from J, the gap between germline ends came to 8 bases. Germline CDR1 reads MNHNS; CDR2 reads SASEGT. CDR3 region: CASSEGTSNYGYTF. DNA of the CDR3: TGTGCCAGCAGTGAAGGGACAAGCAACTATGGCTACACCTTC.

The genes are TRBV3-1 (or the pseudogene TRBV3-2) and TRBJ2-3, with D unclear. V lost 0 bases and J lost 3, with 10 bases in between. This CDR3 comprises 15 residues. Per the germline V gene, CDR1 is LGHDT and CDR2 is YNNKEL (reference sequence). The CDR3 DNA sequence: TGTGCCAGCAGCCAAGAGAGAGACTTTACAGATACGCAGTATTTT. Protein: CASSQERDFTDTQYF.

This clone was counted a few times. V usage is TRBV2 and J usage is TRBJ1-1, with D possibly being TRBD1 (6 bases). The CDR3 length is 12 residues. V was pared by 3 bases and J by 9 bases, with 11 bases between. The V gene's germline CDR1 is SNHLY and CDR2 FYNNEI. The CDR3 spells CASSDLGAQAFF. CDR3 nucleotide sequence: TGTGCCAGCAGTGATTTGGGGGCCCAAGCTTTCTTT.

The chain is built from TRBV5-1 and TRBJ1-3; 11 nucleotides align to TRBD1. V gave up 4 bases and J gave up 4 bases; unmatched junction bases: 7. The CDR3 runs to 16 residues. CDR1 is SGHRS and CDR2 is YFSETQ in the germline V gene. Here the CDR3 DNA reads TGCGCCAGCAGCACCGGACAGGGGGCTTCAGGAAACACCATATATTTT. Encoded protein: CASSTGQGASGNTIYF.